The 17 T cell receptor beta chains below were found in one sample sequenced in a study of lymphopenia after photon versus proton radiotherapy (dated by TCRdb to about 2019). Libraries came from the immunoSEQ multiplex PCR assay. In TCRdb, the immuneACCESS table is reduced to in-frame sequences with V and J assigned. These tables do not hold every clone; where another copy was compared, an unresolved V gene accounts for under half, and the others remain unexplained. Within this sample are some 41,000 clones, with about 86% of them counted one time only. About 9.4% of the sample lies in the top ten. Sequencing used peripheral blood, obtained from a patient treated with proton-based radiotherapy. The receptors were sampled from a woman between 65 and 79 years old with pancreatic cancer. Some clones in this sample may be carry-over from other donors' samples.

The V and J genes are TRBV19 and TRBJ2-3, with D perhaps TRBD2 (5 bases). V lost 2 bases and J lost 3, with 18 bases in between. The germline V gene encodes CDR1 LNHDA and CDR2 SQIVND (reference sequence). The CDR3 covers 17 residues. Here the CDR3 DNA reads TGTGCCAGTAGTATAATCGGACCTCTAGGGAGAACAGATACGCAGTATTTT. Protein sequence: CASSIIGPLGRTDTQYF.

The V and J genes are TRBV4-1 and TRBJ2-7; 7 bases agree with TRBD2. The germline V gene has CDR1 MGHRA and CDR2 YSYEKL. The CDR3 has 16 residues. V lost 0 bases and J lost 5; bases outside the gene matches: 10. The CDR3 is CASSQDLTSRANEQYF. CDR3 in DNA: TGCGCCAGCAGCCAAGACCTGACTAGCAGAGCGAACGAGCAGTACTTC.

This chain links TRBV2 with TRBJ1-1, with TRBD1 identical over 8 bases. The germline gives CDR1 SNHLY, CDR2 FYNNEI. The CDR3 consists of 11 residues. V shed 5 bases, J shed 12 bases, and the junction held 5 bases outside the gene matches. CDR3 residues: CASSPDRGTFF. CDR3 nucleotide sequence: TGTGCCAGCAGTCCCGACAGGGGAACTTTCTTT.

The genes are TRBV29-1 and TRBJ1-5, with D possibly matching TRBD1 (6 bases). Trimming took 7 bases from V and 4 from J, leaving 20 bases between them. CDR1 SQVTM and CDR2 ANQGSEA come from the germline V gene. The CDR3 runs to 15 residues. CDR3 sequence: CSAVEMGGANQPQHF. In DNA, the CDR3 is TGCAGCGCCGTAGAGATGGGGGGGGCAAATCAGCCCCAGCATTTT.

The V gene is TRBV5-5, the J gene TRBJ1-1; 8 bases map to TRBD1. CDR3 length: 14 amino acids. V lost 3 bases, J lost 2 bases, and 3 bases stayed unmatched. Germline V CDR1 and CDR2: SGHKS, YYEKEE (reference sequence). The chain's CDR3 is CASSSTGANTEAFF. CDR3 coding DNA: TGTGCCAGCAGCTCGACAGGGGCTAACACTGAAGCTTTCTTT.

This clone was found a few times. The chain couples TRBV5-1 to TRBJ2-7, with D possibly being TRBD1 (6 bases). The CDR3 length is 15 residues. Trimming took off 1 base at V and 1 base at J, with 12 bases between the two ends. CDR1 and CDR2 from the germline V gene are SGHRS and YFSETQ. CDR3 sequence (DNA): TGCGCCAGCAGCTTGAACACAGGGTTGTCCTACGAGCAGTACTTC. Translating it yields CASSLNTGLSYEQYF.

The genes are TRBV7-2 and TRBJ1-2; no firm D call. V lost 1 base and J lost 4, with 7 bases in between. The V gene's germline CDR1 is SGHTA and CDR2 FQGNSA. CDR3 length equals 13 residues. The CDR3 coding sequence is TGTGCCAGCAGCTTAGAAGTGCTCTATGGCTACACCTTC. Translated: CASSLEVLYGYTF.

This chain joins TRBV28 and TRBJ2-1; 12 bases line up with TRBD2. J was trimmed by 2 bases and V by 5 bases; bases with no gene match: 4. CDR1 is MDHEN and CDR2 is SYDVKM in the germline V gene. The CDR3 is 16 amino acids. In DNA, the CDR3 is TGTGCCAGCAGTCCCTGGACTAGCGGGGCCTACAATGAGCAGTTCTTC. Protein: CASSPWTSGAYNEQFF.

This clone has only a few counts. The chain has TRBV5-6 and TRBJ2-5, with 9 nucleotides matching TRBD2. Trimming cost V 1 base and J 2 bases; bases outside gene matches: 12. There are 18 residues in the CDR3. CDR1 SGHDT and CDR2 YYEEEE come from the germline V gene. DNA for the CDR3: TGTGCCAGCAGCTTGAGGCGGGAGGGCCCCGGGGGTCAAGAGACCCAGTACTTC. Protein product: CASSLRREGPGGQETQYF.

The gene calls are TRBV4-2 and TRBJ2-7; either TRBD1 or TRBD2 may supply D (5 bases each). The CDR3 runs 13 residues. Germline V gene sequence: CDR1 LGHNA, CDR2 YNFKEQ. Trimming took off 0 bases at V and 6 bases at J, with 9 bases between the two ends. The chain's CDR3 is CASSQEARGEQYF. CDR3 sequence (DNA): TGTGCCAGCAGCCAAGAGGCGAGGGGCGAGCAGTACTTC.

This clone occurred a few times. CDR3 protein: CASSEISGANVLTF. The CDR3 nucleotides are TGTGCCAGCAGTGAAATTTCTGGGGCCAACGTCCTGACTTTC. This chain uses TRBV6-4 with TRBJ2-6; D call uncertain. The CDR3 spans 14 residues. V gave up 3 bases and J gave up 1 base, with 4 bases separating them. Germline V gene data show CDR1 as MRHNA and CDR2 as SNTAGT.

CDR3 amino acids: CASSLGRGYTF. In DNA form, the CDR3 reads TGTGCCAGCAGTTTAGGGAGGGGCTACACCTTC. The chain links TRBV27 to TRBJ1-2; D not certain. The CDR3 totals 11 residues. CDR1 is MNHEY and CDR2 is SMNVEV in the germline V gene (reference sequence). Trimming stripped 2 bases from V and 8 bases from J, with 6 bases between.

The chain uses TRBV27 and TRBJ1-1, with D unresolved. This CDR3 spans 13 amino acids. CDR1 and CDR2 from the germline V gene are MNHEY and SMNVEV (reference sequence). The V and J ends lost 7 bases and 3 bases respectively, with 12 bases between them. The CDR3 is CASKAWEDTEAFF. DNA for the CDR3: TGTGCCAGCAAGGCGTGGGAGGACACTGAAGCTTTCTTT.

This chain uses TRBV9 with TRBJ2-5; no firm D call. V gave up 0 bases and J gave up 1 base, with 4 bases separating them. The CDR3 spans 13 residues. CDR1 and CDR2 (germline): SGDLS, YYNGEE. CDR3 region: CASSVGTQETQYF. The DNA for the CDR3 is TGTGCCAGCAGCGTAGGAACCCAAGAGACCCAGTACTTC.

The chain employs TRBV27 and TRBJ2-6, with 11 bases fitting TRBD1. V lost 8 bases, J lost 2 bases, and 5 bases stayed unmatched. This CDR3 spans 16 amino acids. Germline-derived CDR1 and CDR2 are MNHEY and SMNVEV (reference sequence). The CDR3 sequence is CASSPDRGPGANVLTF. The CDR3 bases are TGTGCCAGCTCTCCGGACAGGGGGCCTGGGGCCAACGTCCTGACTTTC.

The sample holds one count of this clone. This chain uses TRBV6-5 with TRBJ1-1; no firm D call. The CDR3 contains 13 residues. Germline CDR1 reads MNHEY; CDR2 reads SVGAGI. Trimming left V 6 bases short and J 0 bases short, with 8 bases between. The CDR3 is CASRIALNTEAFF. The CDR3 DNA is TGTGCCAGCAGGATTGCCTTGAACACTGAAGCTTTCTTT.

The genes are TRBV6-5 and TRBJ1-1; D is ambiguous. The CDR3 has 11 amino acids. Trimming pared 1 base from V and 7 bases from J, leaving 4 bases between. Germline lookup yields CDR1 MNHEY and CDR2 SVGAGI. DNA of the CDR3: TGTGCCAGCAGTTACTTGGGTGAAGCTTTCTTT. Translation: CASSYLGEAFF.